This TCR beta chain appears in the sequencing data of a study of Graves' ophthalmopathy and Graves' hyperthyroidism (dated by TCRdb to the late 2010s). Broadly, across the study: Peripheral blood was collected before any treatment was given, at the time of initial diagnosis. To tell Graves' ophthalmopathy apart from Graves' hyperthyroidism, and to predict which patients would progress to ophthalmopathy, the study relied on TCR beta repertoire signatures. In total, approximately 130 blood samples were TCR-sequenced: approximately 42 ophthalmopathy, some 75 hyperthyroidism and roughly 17 hyperthyroidism-to-ophthalmopathy patients. A discovery set of 100 patients (about 45 ophthalmopathy, around 57 stable hyperthyroidism) was enrolled to explore V-J signatures distinguishing ophthalmopathy from hyperthyroidism. An independent validation cohort was composed of 18 hyperthyroidism patients and about 16 patients who later progressed from hyperthyroidism to ophthalmopathy. In roughly six hyperthyroidism patients, T-cell repertoires of thyroid tissue and blood were compared. After sampling, hyperthyroidism patients received methimazole starting at 30 mg daily, and ophthalmopathy patients received high-dose intravenous methylprednisolone. For training and testing, the 80 to 100 patients in the discovery cohort were randomly divided in a 7:3 ratio.

What the authors observed across the whole study: In cross-validation, the 13-signature model distinguished ophthalmopathy from stable hyperthyroidism with just over 85% sensitivity and roughly 81% specificity, and in the test set the corresponding values were around 80% and 75%. Most expanded thyroid clonotypes with frequency above 0.001 were also detected in blood, suggesting blood repertoires may reflect the thyroid immune response. No statistical method was used to set the sample size in advance, and the investigators knew which group each participant was assigned to. In validation, the model predicted ophthalmopathy progression with more than 55% sensitivity and around 72% specificity; some 13 predicted patients were CT-confirmed with GO in a median of approximately six months.

For repertoire sequencing, TCR beta CDR3 regions were amplified from RNA transcripts. The first round of RT-PCR was done with HTBI primers and the Qiagen OneStep RT-PCR kit, and was followed by a second round of multiplex PCR, then size selection and purification. Libraries were sequenced paired-end with 100 bp reads on an Illumina HiSeq2000. Concerning the study's data processing: SOAPnuke was used for read processing, and reads with adapters, uncalled bases, a mean Phred below 15, or no exact constant-primer or identifier match were discarded. High-quality paired reads were merged with COPE v1.2.5. Each unique nucleotide sequence was defined as a clonotype, and clonotypes were aligned to IMGT TRB V, D and J references with MiTCR v1.1. The analysis was limited to V-J combinations with a frequency above 0.0001, which together covered just over 98% of the repertoires. For each V-J combination, a TCR clonal expansion and chaos score was defined as F50 clonal expansion divided by the chaos observed in the TCRdist matrix. Features were reduced by Welch's t-statistics and random forest to over 10 V-J combinations, which fed a naive Bayes classifier. Thyroid-blood repertoire similarity was quantified with the Morisita-Horn index. TCRdb reprocessed the public reads (quality trimming at Q25 with fastp, clone calling with MiXCR) and kept in-frame beta chains. Every entry covers one CDR3 protein and lists the most common genes and DNA from its rows. The V and J calls were not made by the authors but by TCRdb's processing. The sample includes almost 400,000 distinct CDR3 sequences, with around 16% observed a single time. The ten largest clones capture around 1.5% of the sample.

In this sample, this clonotype turned up many times. The antigen it recognizes is unknown. Base qualities are not recorded, but no much larger clone differs from it by a single base. Patients with ophthalmopathy had moderately to severely active disease, with a Clinical Activity Score of 3 or more, a NOSPECS grade of 4 or more, and a disease duration of less than 3 months. Patients with other autoimmune diseases, uncontrolled infections, pregnancy or lactation were excluded from the study. Diagnosis was based on clinical symptoms, serum thyroxine, TRAb, thyroid ultrasound and orbital computed tomography. Ficoll-Paque density gradient centrifugation was used to isolate PBMCs from 8 to 10 ml of fresh peripheral blood. Total RNA was extracted with Trizol reagent and quality-checked on an Agilent 2100 Bioanalyzer. The sequenced material came from peripheral blood. The sequence derives from a woman under 30 with Graves' ophthalmopathy. Donor details come from another sample of the same person, matched by shared clones.

The nucleotide sequence is TGTGCCAGCAGCCCGGACAGTTCCAAAAACATTCAGTACTTC. Translation gives CASSPDSSKNIQYF. The chain is assembled from TRBV12-3 or TRBV12-4 and TRBJ2-4; the D segment could be TRBD1, given 6 matching bases. Cut back by 6 bases and 2 bases, the V and J ends lie 11 bases apart. Reading from cysteine to phenylalanine, the CDR3 counts 14 amino acids. The entry retains the CDR3 DNA only, 42 bases that are in frame from base 1.